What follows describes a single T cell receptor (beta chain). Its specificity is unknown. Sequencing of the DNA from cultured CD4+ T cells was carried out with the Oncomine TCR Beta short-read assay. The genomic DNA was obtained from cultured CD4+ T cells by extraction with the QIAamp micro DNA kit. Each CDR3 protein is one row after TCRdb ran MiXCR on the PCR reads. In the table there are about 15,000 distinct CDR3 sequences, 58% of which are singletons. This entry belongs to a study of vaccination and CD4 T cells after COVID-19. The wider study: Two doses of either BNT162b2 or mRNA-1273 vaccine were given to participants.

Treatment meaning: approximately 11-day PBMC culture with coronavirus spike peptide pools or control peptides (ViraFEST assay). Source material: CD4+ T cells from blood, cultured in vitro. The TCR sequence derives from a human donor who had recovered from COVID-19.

Here the CDR3 DNA reads TGTGCCAGCAGCTCATCCCCGCGGCGGAGGACCTACGAGCAGTACTTC. Protein: CASSSSPRRRTYEQYF. The rearrangement joins TRBV7-9 to TRBJ2-7; perhaps TRBD2 as D (5 bases). V was clipped by 4 bases and J by 2 bases, with 18 bases between them. Germline V gene data show CDR1 as SEHNR and CDR2 as FQNEAQ (reference sequence). The CDR3 has 16 amino acids.